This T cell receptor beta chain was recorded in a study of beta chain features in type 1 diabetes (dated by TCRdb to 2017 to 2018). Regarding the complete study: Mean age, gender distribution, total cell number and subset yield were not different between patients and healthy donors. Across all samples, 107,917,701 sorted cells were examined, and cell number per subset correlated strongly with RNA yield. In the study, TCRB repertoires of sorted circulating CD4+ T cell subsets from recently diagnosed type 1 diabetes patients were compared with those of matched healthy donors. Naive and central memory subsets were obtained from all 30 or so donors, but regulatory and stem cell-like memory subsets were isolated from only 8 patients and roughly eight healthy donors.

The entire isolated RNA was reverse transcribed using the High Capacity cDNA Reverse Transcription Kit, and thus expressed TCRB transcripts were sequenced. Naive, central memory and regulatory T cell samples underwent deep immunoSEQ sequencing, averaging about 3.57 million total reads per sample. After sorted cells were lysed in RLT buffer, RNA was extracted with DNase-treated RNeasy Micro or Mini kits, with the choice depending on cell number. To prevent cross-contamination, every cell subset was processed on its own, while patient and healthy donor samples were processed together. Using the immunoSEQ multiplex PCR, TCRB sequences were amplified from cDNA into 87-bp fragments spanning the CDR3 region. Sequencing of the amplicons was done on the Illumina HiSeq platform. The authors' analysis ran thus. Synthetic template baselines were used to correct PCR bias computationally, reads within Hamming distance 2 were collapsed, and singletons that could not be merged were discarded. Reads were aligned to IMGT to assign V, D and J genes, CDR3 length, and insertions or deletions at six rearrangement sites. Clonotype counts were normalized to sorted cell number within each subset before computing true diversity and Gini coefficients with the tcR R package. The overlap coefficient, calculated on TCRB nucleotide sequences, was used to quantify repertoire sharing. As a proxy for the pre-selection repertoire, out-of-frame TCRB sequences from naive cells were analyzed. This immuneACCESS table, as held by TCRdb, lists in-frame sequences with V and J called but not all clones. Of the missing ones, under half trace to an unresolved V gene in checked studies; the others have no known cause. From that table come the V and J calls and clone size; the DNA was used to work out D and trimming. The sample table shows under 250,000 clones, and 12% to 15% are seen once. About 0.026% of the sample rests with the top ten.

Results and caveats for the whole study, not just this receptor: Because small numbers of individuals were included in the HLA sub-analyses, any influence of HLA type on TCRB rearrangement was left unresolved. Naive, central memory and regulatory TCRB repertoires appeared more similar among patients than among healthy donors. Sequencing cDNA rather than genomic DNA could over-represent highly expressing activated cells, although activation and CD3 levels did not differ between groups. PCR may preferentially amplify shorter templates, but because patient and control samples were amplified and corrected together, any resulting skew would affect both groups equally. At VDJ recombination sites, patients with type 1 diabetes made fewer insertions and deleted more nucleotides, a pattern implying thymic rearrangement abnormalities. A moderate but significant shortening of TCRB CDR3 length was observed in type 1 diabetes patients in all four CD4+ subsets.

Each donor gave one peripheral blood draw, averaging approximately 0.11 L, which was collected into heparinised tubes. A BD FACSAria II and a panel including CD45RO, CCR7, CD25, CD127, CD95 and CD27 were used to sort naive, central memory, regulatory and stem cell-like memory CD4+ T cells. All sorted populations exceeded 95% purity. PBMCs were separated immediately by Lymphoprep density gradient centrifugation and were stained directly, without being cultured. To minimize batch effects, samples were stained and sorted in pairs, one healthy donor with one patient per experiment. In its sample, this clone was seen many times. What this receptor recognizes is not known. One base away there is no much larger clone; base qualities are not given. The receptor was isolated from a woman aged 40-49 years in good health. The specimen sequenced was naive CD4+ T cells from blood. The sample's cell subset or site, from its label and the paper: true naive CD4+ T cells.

This receptor has the CDR3 CASSPSLAGFDEQYF. The DNA sequence is given as TGTGCCAGCAGCCCTTCACTAGCGGGGTTTGACGAGCAGTACTTC. Recombination connected TRBV7-2 to TRBJ2-7, with 10 bases aligning to TRBD2. From its cysteine to its phenylalanine, the CDR3 spans 15 amino acids. Just CDR3 DNA is preserved here, 45 bases in frame from base 1. As encoded in the germline V gene, CDR1 is SGHTA while CDR2 is FQGNSA. At the junction V is shortened by 5 bases and J by 5 bases; bases outside the gene matches: 9. With all but the CDR3 taken from the reference TRBV7-2 and TRBJ2-7 genes, the full variable domain is: GAGVSQSPSNKVTEKGKDVELRCDPISGHTALYWYRQSLGQGLEFLIYFQGNSAPDKSGLPSDRFSAERTGGSVSTLTIQRTQQEDSAVYLCASSPSLAGFDEQYFGPGTRLTVT.